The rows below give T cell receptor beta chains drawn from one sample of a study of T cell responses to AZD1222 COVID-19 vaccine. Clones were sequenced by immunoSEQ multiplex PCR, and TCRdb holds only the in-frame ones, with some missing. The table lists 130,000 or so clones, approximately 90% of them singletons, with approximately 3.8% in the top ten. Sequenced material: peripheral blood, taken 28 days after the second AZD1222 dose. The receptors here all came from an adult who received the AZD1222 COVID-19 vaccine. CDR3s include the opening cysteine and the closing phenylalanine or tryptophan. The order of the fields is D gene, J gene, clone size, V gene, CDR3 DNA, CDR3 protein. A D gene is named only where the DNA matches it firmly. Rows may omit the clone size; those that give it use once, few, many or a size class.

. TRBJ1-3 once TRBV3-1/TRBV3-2 TGTGCCAGCAGCCGGACCTTACTCTCTGGAAACACCATATATTTT CASSRTLLSGNTIYF
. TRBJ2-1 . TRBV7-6 TGTGCCAGCAGCCCAGCCGAAACTGAGCAGTTCTTC CASSPAETEQFF
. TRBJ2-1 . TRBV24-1 TGTGCCACCAGTGATCCGCGGGGAACCGTGGCCAATGAGCAGTTCTTC CATSDPRGTVANEQFF
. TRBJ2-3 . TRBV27 TGTGCCAGCAGTTTGACGGCGGAAAGAACTAGCACAGATACGCAGTATTTT CASSLTAERTSTDTQYF
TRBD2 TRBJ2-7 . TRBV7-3 TGTGCCAGCAGCCCGGTGGGGGGGACCGCCGAGCAGTACTTC CASSPVGGTAEQYF
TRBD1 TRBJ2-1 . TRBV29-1 TGCAGCGGACAGGGAATCGACGAGCAGTTCTTC CSGQGIDEQFF
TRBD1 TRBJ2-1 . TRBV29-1 TGCAGCGGCCAACCGGGACAGGGAGTCCCCAATGAGCAGTTCTTC CSGQPGQGVPNEQFF
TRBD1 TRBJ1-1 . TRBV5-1 TGCGCCAGCAGCCTCCGGACAGGGGATACTGAAGCTTTCTTT CASSLRTGDTEAFF
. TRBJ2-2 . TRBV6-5 TGTGCCAGCAGTCTACTTGTGTCTGGCGGGGAGCTGTTTTTT CASSLLVSGGELFF
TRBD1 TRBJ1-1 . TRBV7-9 TGTGCCAGCAGCTTATCCAGACAGGGGTACACTGAAGCTTTCTTT CASSLSRQGYTEAFF
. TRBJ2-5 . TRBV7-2 TGTGCCAGCAGAGTCCCGGGCCACGGGGAGACCCAGTACTTC CASRVPGHGETQYF
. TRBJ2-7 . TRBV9 TGTGCCAGCAGCGGCAGTATGACTAGTCCCTACGAGCAGTACTTC CASSGSMTSPYEQYF
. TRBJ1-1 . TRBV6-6 TGTGCCAGCAGTTACTCAGGGTTCCCCACTGAAGCTTTCTTT CASSYSGFPTEAFF
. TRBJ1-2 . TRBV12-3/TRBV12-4 TGTGCCATAGGACAGACCCCCAGCTATGGCTACACCTTC CAIGQTPSYGYTF
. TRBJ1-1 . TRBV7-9 TGTGCCAGCACCGCCCGGGAGGGGAACACTGAAGCTTTCTTT CASTAREGNTEAFF
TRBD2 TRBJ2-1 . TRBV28 TGTGCCAGCAGTTTTCTGACTAGCGGAATGTACAATGAGCAGTTCTTC CASSFLTSGMYNEQFF
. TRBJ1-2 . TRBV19 TGTGCCAGTAGTGTATCAAGGGGAATTCGCTATGGCTACACCTTC CASSVSRGIRYGYTF
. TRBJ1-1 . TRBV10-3 TGTGCCATCAGTGAGTCGTTGGGGCGGGACACTGAAGCTTTCTTT CAISESLGRDTEAFF